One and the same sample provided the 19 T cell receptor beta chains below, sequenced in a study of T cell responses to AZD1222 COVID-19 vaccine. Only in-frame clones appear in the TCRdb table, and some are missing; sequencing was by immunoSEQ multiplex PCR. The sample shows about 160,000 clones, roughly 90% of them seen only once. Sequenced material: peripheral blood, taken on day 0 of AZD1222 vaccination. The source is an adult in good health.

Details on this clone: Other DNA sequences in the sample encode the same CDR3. The CDR3 bases are TGTGCCAGCAGTTTATCATCAGGGGGGGAAAAACTGTTTTTT. Amino acid sequence: CASSLSSGGEKLFF. V usage is TRBV28 and J usage is TRBJ1-4; 7 bases align to TRBD1. Germline V gene sequence: CDR1 MDHEN, CDR2 SYDVKM. V lost 1 base to trimming and J lost 8 bases; unmatched junction nucleotides: 4. This CDR3 is 14 amino acids long.

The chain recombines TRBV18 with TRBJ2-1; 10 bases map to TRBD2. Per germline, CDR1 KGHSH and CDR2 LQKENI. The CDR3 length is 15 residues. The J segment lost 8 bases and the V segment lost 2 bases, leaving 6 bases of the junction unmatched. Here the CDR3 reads CASSPASSGSYEQFF. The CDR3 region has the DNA TGTGCCAGCTCACCAGCATCTAGCGGGAGCTATGAGCAGTTCTTC.

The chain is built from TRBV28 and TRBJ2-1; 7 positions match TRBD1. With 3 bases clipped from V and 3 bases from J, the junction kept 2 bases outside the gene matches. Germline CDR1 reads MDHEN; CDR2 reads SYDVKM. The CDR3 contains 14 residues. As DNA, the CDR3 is TGTGCCAGCAGTTTGGACAGGTTCTACAATGAGCAGTTCTTC. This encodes CASSLDRFYNEQFF.

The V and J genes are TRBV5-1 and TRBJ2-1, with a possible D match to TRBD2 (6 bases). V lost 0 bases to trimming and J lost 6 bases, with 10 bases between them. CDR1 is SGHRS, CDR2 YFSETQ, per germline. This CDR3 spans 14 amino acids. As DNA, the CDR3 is TGCGCCAGCAGCTTGGAGGGGAGGAGCAATGAGCAGTTCTTC. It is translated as CASSLEGRSNEQFF.

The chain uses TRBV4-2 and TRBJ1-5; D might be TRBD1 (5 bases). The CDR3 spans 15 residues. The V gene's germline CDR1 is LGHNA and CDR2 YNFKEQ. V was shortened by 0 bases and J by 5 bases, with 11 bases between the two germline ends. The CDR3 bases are TGTGCCAGCAGCCAAGACACAGGCAACCATCAGCCCCAGCATTTT. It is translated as CASSQDTGNHQPQHF.

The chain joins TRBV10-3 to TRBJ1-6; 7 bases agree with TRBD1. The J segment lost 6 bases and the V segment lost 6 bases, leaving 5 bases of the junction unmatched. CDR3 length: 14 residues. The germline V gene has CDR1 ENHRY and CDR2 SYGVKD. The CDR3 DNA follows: TGTGCCATCAGCCCGGGACAGCCTAATTCACCCCTCCACTTT. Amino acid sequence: CAISPGQPNSPLHF.

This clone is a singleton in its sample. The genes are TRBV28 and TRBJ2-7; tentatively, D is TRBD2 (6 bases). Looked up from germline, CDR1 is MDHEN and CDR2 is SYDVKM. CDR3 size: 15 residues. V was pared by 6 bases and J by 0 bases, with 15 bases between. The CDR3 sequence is CASRGRDFPSYEQYF. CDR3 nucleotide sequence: TGTGCCAGCAGAGGCCGGGACTTCCCCTCCTACGAGCAGTACTTC.

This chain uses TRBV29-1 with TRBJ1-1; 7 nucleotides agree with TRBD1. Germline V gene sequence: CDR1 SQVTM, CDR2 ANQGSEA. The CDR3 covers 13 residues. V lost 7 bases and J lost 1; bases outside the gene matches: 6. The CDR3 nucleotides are TGCAGCGGTGACAGGGTAGCGAACACTGAAGCTTTCTTT. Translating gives CSGDRVANTEAFF.

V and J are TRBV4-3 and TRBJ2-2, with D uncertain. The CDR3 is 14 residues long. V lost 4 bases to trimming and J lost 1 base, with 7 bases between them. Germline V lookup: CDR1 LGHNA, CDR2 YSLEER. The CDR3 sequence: CASSRGLNTGELFF. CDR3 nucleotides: TGCGCCAGCAGCCGGGGTCTGAACACCGGGGAGCTGTTTTTT.

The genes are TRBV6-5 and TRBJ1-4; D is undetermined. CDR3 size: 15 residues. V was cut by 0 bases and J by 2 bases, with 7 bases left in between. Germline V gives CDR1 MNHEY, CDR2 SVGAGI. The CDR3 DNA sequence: TGTGCCAGCAGTTACTCACTCAGCACTAATGAAAAACTGTTTTTT. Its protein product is CASSYSLSTNEKLFF.

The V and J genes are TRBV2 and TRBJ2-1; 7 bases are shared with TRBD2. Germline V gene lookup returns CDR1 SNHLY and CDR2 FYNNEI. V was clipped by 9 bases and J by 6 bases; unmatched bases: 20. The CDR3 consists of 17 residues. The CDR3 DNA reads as TGTGCCAGGGGGACCTTCCTAGCGGAGGCTCCCGTCAATGAGCAGTTCTTC. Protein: CARGTFLAEAPVNEQFF.

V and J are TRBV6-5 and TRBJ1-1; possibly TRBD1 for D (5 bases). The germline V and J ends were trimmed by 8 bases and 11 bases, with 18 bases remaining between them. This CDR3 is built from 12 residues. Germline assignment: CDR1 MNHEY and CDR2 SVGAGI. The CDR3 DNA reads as TGTGCCAGCCGTTTCCCAGGGCAGTCGGCTTTCTTT. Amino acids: CASRFPGQSAFF.

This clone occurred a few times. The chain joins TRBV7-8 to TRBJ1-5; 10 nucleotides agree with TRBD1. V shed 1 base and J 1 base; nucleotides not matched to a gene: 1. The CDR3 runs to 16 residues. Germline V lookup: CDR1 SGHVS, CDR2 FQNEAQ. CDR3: CASSLEGQGSNQPQHF. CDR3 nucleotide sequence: TGTGCCAGCAGCTTAGAGGGACAGGGGAGCAATCAGCCCCAGCATTTT.

CDR3 coding DNA: TGTGCCAGCAGCTTAGGGGCAAGTGGGGTCGGGGAGCTGTTTTTT. Protein sequence: CASSLGASGVGELFF. The V and J genes are TRBV27 and TRBJ2-2; the D gene is possibly TRBD1 (5 bases). The CDR3 length is 15 residues. V was pared by 6 bases and J by 7 bases, with 18 bases between. Germline CDR1 reads MNHEY; CDR2 reads SMNVEV (reference sequence).

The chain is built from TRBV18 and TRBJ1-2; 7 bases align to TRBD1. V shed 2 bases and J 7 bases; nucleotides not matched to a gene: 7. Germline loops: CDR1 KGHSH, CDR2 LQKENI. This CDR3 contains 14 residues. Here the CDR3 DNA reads TGTGCCAGCTCACCAGACAGGGTTTCGGGTGGCTACACCTTC. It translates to CASSPDRVSGGYTF.

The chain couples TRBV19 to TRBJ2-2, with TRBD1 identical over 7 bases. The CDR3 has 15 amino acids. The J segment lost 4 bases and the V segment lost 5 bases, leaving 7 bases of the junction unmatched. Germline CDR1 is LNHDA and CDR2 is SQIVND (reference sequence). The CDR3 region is CASSVGQRSTGELFF. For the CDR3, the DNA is TGTGCCAGTAGTGTGGGACAGAGAAGCACCGGGGAGCTGTTTTTT.

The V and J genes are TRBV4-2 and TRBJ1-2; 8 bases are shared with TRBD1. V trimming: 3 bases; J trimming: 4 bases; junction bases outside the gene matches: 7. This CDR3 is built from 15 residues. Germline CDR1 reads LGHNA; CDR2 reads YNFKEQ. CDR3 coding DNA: TGTGCCAGCAGCCAGGACTCGGGACAGGCCTATGGCTACACCTTC. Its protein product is CASSQDSGQAYGYTF.

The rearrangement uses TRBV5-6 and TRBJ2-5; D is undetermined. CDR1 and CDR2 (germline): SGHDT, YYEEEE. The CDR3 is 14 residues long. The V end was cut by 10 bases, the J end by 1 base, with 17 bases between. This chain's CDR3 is CASRPRTGQETQYF. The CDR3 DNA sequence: TGTGCCTCCAGACCTAGGACCGGCCAAGAGACCCAGTACTTC.

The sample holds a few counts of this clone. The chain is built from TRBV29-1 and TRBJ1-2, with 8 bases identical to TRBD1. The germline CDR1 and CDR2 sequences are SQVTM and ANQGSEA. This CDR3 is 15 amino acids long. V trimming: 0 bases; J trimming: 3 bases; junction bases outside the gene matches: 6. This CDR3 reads CSVEDGGTGYYGYTF. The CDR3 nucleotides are TGCAGCGTTGAAGATGGGGGGACAGGTTACTATGGCTACACCTTC.